The clone carrying this T cell receptor (beta chain) was counted only a few times. Its target is unknown. The entry originates in a study of T cell responses to AZD1222 COVID-19 vaccine. Findings and limits, study-wide: Mostly white British, mostly female donors; authors suggested clonal diversity may be underestimated. Only after the peak T cell response were repertoires sampled.

Clones were sequenced by immunoSEQ multiplex PCR, and TCRdb holds only the in-frame ones, with some missing. The sample contains 100,000 to 150,000 clones, about 82% of which appear only once. The sequence was obtained from an adult in good health. The sample was peripheral blood, taken on day 0 of AZD1222 vaccination.

The CDR3 DNA is TGTGCCAGTAGTATAGAGGAGGGTTTTCGCGAGCAGTACTTC. Amino acid sequence: CASSIEEGFREQYF. The rearrangement joins TRBV19 to TRBJ2-7; the D gene is possibly TRBD2 (6 bases). This CDR3 region has 14 residues. Trimming took 0 bases from V and 6 from J, leaving 12 bases between them. The germline V gene has CDR1 LNHDA and CDR2 SQIVND (reference sequence).